Presented here are 18 T cell receptor beta chains from one specimen sequenced in a study of a mutant IDH1 vaccine in newly diagnosed glioma. These TCRs' antigens remain unknown. Sequencing used immunoSEQ multiplex PCR; TCRdb keeps in-frame clones, though not all of them. The data hold about 56,000 clones, with around 85% observed a single time. Time point reported: week 35, safety follow-up. Vaccination comprised doses that each held 300 ug of mutant IDH1 20-mer peptide, plus topical imiquimod. The specimen comprised PBMCs, sampled from a glioma patient whose treatment included an IDH1 peptide vaccine. Receptor source: a man aged 40-50 years with glioma.

The J gene is TRBJ1-3, the V gene TRBV9, with unresolved D. CDR3 size: 17 residues. Deletions cut 0 bases from V and 1 base from J, with 14 bases between. The V gene's germline CDR1 is SGDLS and CDR2 YYNGEE. The CDR3 is CASSVGVPGGSGNTIYF. The CDR3 bases are TGTGCCAGCAGCGTAGGAGTGCCGGGTGGTTCTGGAAACACCATATATTTT.

To note about this clone: The junction and the germline gene differ at one end; a read error may be behind it. The V gene is TRBV5-4, the J gene TRBJ1-3; 7 bases map to TRBD1. There are 17 residues in the CDR3. Germline V gives CDR1 SGHNT, CDR2 YYREEE (reference sequence). The CDR3 region has the DNA TGTGCCAGCAGTTTGGACAGGCCCTTATCGCGCGGAAACACCATATATTTT. Translated, it gives CASSLDRPLSRGNTIYF.

V and J are TRBV5-1 and TRBJ1-1, with no clear D. V was trimmed by 0 bases and J by 4 bases, leaving 25 bases between them. The CDR3 is 19 residues long. CDR1 SGHRS and CDR2 YFSETQ come from the germline V gene. The DNA of the CDR3 is TGCGCCAGCAGCTTGGCCACGTTTAACTTCGGGTTTGGAGTCACTGAAGCTTTCTTT. Amino acids: CASSLATFNFGFGVTEAFF.

This chain joins TRBV5-6 and TRBJ1-2, with a weak D call TRBD1 (5 bases). Germline V gene lookup returns CDR1 SGHDT and CDR2 YYEEEE. V was pared by 6 bases and J by 2 bases, with 14 bases between. CDR3 size: 14 residues. CDR3 in DNA: TGTGCCAGCACCCCAGGTCGGGGGAACTATGGCTACACCTTC. It translates to CASTPGRGNYGYTF.

The gene calls are TRBV4-1 and TRBJ1-1, with TRBD1 as a possible D gene (5 bases). Germline CDR1 reads MGHRA; CDR2 reads YSYEKL. Trimming stripped 3 bases from V and 4 bases from J, with 12 bases between. This CDR3 contains 14 residues. CDR3 region: CASSQTQGATEAFF. DNA of the CDR3: TGCGCCAGCAGCCAGACTCAGGGAGCCACTGAAGCTTTCTTT.

The rearrangement links TRBV16 to TRBJ1-4; a weak D match, TRBD1 (5 bases). V was cut by 5 bases and J by 2 bases, with 12 bases left in between. The CDR3 is 15 residues long. Looked up from germline, CDR1 is KGHSY and CDR2 is FQNENV. CDR3 coding DNA: TGTGCCAGCAGCAACCAGGGTCTGACTAATGAAAAACTGTTTTTT. Its translation: CASSNQGLTNEKLFF.

The chain uses TRBV7-8 and TRBJ1-5; possible D gene TRBD1, 5 bases. This CDR3 spans 14 amino acids. Germline CDR1 SGHVS, CDR2 FQNEAQ. Trimming took 3 bases from V and 5 from J, leaving 11 bases between them. CDR3 DNA: TGTGCCAGCAGCTTTGGGGGTGGGGATCAGCCCCAGCATTTT. Amino acid sequence: CASSFGGGDQPQHF.

This chain connects TRBV12-5 to TRBJ2-3; no firm D call. CDR1 and CDR2 (germline): LGHNT, FRNRAP. Trimming cost V 4 bases and J 9 bases, with 11 bases left between them. The CDR3 covers 12 residues. The CDR3 loop reads CASGSSYVTQYF. The DNA for the CDR3 is TGTGCTAGTGGTTCATCTTATGTCACGCAGTATTTT.

The chain couples TRBV2 to TRBJ2-7; 10 bases fit TRBD2. Germline CDR1 reads SNHLY; CDR2 reads FYNNEI. This CDR3 is built from 15 residues. The ends lost 4 bases at V and 1 base at J; junction bases unmatched: 4. In nucleotides, the CDR3 is TGTGCCAGCAGTGCTAGCGGGAGAGGGTCCTACGAGCAGTACTTC. Protein product: CASSASGRGSYEQYF. The full variable domain, with the rest looked up from reference TRBV2 and TRBJ2-7, is EPEVTQTPSHQVTQMGQEVILRCVPISNHLYFYWYRQILGQKVEFLVSFYNNEISEKSEIFDDQFSVERPDGSNFTLKIRSTKLEDSAMYFCASSASGRGSYEQYFGPGTRLTVT.

J is TRBJ2-1 and V is TRBV25-1, with TRBD2 identical over 9 bases. CDR1 MGHDK and CDR2 SYGVNS come from the germline V gene. The V segment lost 6 bases and the J segment 2 bases; nucleotides outside the gene matches: 5. The CDR3 extends over 15 amino acids. The CDR3 nucleotides are TGTGCCAGCAGGGAGAGCGGGAGGACCTACAATGAGCAGTTCTTC. Translating gives CASRESGRTYNEQFF.

The genes are TRBV6-5 and TRBJ2-7; D gene uncertain. CDR1 and CDR2 from the germline V gene are MNHEY and SVGAGI. The V gene lost 0 bases and the J gene lost 2 bases, with 8 bases spanning the gap. The CDR3 loop spans 14 amino acids. In nucleotides, the CDR3 is TGTGCCAGCAGTTACTCGGCCCTCCCCTACGAGCAGTACTTC. Its translation is CASSYSALPYEQYF.

CDR3 residues: CASSKGGWAEAFF. The DNA of the CDR3 is TGTGCCAGCAGCAAAGGGGGCTGGGCTGAAGCTTTCTTT. V gene TRBV7-2 combines with J gene TRBJ1-1, with 7 nucleotides matching TRBD1. CDR1 SGHTA and CDR2 FQGNSA come from the germline V gene. The CDR3 is made up of 13 amino acids. Trimming cost V 5 bases and J 6 bases; bases outside gene matches: 6.

The CDR3 nucleotides are TGTGCCAGCAGCCCTCGGACAGGGAGCACTGAAGCTTTCTTT. This codes for CASSPRTGSTEAFF. The chain carries TRBV9 and TRBJ1-1; 8 nucleotides line up with TRBD1. Germline V gene lookup returns CDR1 SGDLS and CDR2 YYNGEE. After removal of 4 bases from V and 4 bases from J, the junction contained 6 bases not matched to a gene. The CDR3 loop spans 14 amino acids. Supplemented by reference TRBV9 and TRBJ1-1, the full variable domain reads DSGVTQTPKHLITATGQRVTLRCSPRSGDLSVYWYQQSLDQGLQFLIQYYNGEERAKGNILERFSAQQFPDLHSELNLSSLELGDSALYFCASSPRTGSTEAFFGQGTRLTVV.

The chain recombines TRBV29-1 with TRBJ2-2, with a weak D call TRBD2 (6 bases). This CDR3 comprises 14 residues. With 8 bases removed from V and 5 bases from J, the gap between germline ends came to 18 bases. The germline V gene has CDR1 SQVTM and CDR2 ANQGSEA. The CDR3 spells CSITGVGRTGELFF. As DNA, the CDR3 is TGCAGCATTACCGGGGTAGGGAGGACCGGGGAGCTGTTTTTT.

The chain employs TRBV4-1 and TRBJ2-7, with D unclear. The CDR3 consists of 15 residues. With 0 bases removed from V and 0 bases from J, the gap between germline ends came to 9 bases. Germline V gene sequence: CDR1 MGHRA, CDR2 YSYEKL. This chain's CDR3 is CASSQDGGVSYEQYF. The CDR3 nucleotides read TGCGCCAGCAGCCAAGATGGTGGGGTCTCCTACGAGCAGTACTTC.

The V call is TRBV2, the J call TRBJ1-5; D remains unclear. V gave up 0 bases and J gave up 7 bases, with 10 bases separating them. Germline values: CDR1 SNHLY, CDR2 FYNNEI. The length of the CDR3 is 14 residues. Written as DNA, the CDR3 is TGTGCCAGCAGTGAAGCGGCCTCCAGGCAGCCCCAGCATTTT. Encoded protein: CASSEAASRQPQHF.

The chain combines TRBV6-6 with TRBJ2-1; 11 bases are a match to TRBD2. Germline lookup yields CDR1 MNHNY and CDR2 SVGAGI (reference sequence). Losses at the gene ends were 7 bases for V and 5 bases for J; bases not matched to a gene: 7. The CDR3 has 15 amino acids. The CDR3 here is CASTKLAGAHNEQFF. The CDR3 bases are TGTGCCAGCACCAAACTAGCGGGGGCCCACAATGAGCAGTTCTTC.

This clone occurred a few times. The rearrangement joins TRBV18 to TRBJ2-1; tentative D call: TRBD1 (5 bases). Per the germline V gene, CDR1 is KGHSH and CDR2 is LQKENI. V was cut by 2 bases and J by 3 bases, with 8 bases left in between. The CDR3 totals 14 residues. This CDR3 is CASSPSTGYNEQFF. The CDR3 DNA reads as TGTGCCAGCTCACCATCCACAGGCTACAATGAGCAGTTCTTC.